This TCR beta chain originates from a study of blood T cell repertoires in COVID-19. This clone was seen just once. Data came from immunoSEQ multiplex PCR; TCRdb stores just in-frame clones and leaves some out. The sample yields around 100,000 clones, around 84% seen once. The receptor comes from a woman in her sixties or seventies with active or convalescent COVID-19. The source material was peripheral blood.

The CDR3, as DNA: TGTGCCAGCAGTGAGCCGCCAGGGGCACGTTCTTATAATTCACCCCTCCACTTT. Translation: CASSEPPGARSYNSPLHF. The chain carries TRBV6-4 and TRBJ1-6, with a possible D match to TRBD1 (6 bases). V dropped 3 bases and J dropped 4 bases, with 19 bases sitting between them. Germline CDR1 MRHNA, CDR2 SNTAGT. The CDR3 has 18 residues.